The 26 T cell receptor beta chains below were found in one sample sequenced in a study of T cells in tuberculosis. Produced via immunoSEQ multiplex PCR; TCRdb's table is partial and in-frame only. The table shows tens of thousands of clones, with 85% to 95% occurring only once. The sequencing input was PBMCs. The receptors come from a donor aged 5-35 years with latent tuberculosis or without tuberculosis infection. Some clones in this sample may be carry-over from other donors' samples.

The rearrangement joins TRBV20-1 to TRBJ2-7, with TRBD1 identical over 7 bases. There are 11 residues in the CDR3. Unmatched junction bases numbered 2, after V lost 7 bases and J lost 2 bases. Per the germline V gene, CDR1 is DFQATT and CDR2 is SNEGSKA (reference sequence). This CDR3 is CSGGTAYEQYF. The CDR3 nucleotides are TGCAGTGGTGGGACAGCCTACGAGCAGTACTTC.

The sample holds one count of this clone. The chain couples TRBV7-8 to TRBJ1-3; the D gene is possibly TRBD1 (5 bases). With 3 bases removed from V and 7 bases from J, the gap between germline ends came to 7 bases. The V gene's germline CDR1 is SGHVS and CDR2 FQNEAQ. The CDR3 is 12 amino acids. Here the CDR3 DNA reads TGTGCCAGCAGCTTCCCAGGGAACACCATATATTTT. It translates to CASSFPGNTIYF.

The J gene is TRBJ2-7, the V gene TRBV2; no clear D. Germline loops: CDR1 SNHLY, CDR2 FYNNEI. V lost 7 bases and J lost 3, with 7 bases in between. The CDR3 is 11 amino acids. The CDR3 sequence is CASTELYEQYF. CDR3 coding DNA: TGTGCCAGCACCGAACTCTACGAGCAGTACTTC.

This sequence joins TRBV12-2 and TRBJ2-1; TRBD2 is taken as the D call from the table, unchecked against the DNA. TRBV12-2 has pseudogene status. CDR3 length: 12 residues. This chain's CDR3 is CATKSGDNEQFF. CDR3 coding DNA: TGTGCAACCAAAAGCGGGGACAATGAGCAGTTCTTC.

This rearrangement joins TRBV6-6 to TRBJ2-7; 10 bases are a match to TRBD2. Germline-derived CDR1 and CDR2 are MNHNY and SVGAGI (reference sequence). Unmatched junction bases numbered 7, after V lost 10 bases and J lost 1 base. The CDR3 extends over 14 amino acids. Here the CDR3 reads CAIRRTSGSYEQYF. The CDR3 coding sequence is TGTGCCATCAGAAGGACTAGCGGATCCTACGAGCAGTACTTC.

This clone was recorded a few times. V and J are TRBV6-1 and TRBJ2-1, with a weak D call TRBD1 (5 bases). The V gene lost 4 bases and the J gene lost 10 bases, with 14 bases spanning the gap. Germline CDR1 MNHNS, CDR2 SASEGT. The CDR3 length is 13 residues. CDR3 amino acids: CASSGGAGMEQFF. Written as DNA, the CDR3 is TGTGCCAGCAGTGGGGGTGCAGGGATGGAGCAGTTCTTC.

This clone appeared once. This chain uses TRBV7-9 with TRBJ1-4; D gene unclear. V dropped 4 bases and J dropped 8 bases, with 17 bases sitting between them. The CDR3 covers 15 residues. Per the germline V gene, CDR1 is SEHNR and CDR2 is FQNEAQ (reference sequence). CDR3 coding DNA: TGTGCCAGCAGCTCCTTGGAGGGTCTAAAGGAAAAACTGTTTTTT. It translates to CASSSLEGLKEKLFF.

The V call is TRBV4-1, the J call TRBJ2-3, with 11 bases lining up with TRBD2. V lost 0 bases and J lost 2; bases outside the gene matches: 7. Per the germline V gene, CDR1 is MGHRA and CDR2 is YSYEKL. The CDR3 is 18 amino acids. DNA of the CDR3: TGCGCCAGCAGCCAAGAAAATAGACTAGCGGGGATCACAGATACGCAGTATTTT. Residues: CASSQENRLAGITDTQYF.

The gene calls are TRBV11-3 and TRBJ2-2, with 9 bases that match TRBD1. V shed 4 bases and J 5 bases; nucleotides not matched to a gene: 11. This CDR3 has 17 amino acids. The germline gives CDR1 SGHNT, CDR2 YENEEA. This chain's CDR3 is CASSSGQGRDLTGELFF. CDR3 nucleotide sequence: TGTGCCAGCAGCTCGGGACAGGGAAGAGACCTTACCGGGGAGCTGTTTTTT.

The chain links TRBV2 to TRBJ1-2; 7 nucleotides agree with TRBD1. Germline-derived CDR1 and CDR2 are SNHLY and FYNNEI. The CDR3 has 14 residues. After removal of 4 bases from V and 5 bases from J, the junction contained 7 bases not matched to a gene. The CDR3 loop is CASSGQGQLYGYTF. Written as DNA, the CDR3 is TGTGCCAGCAGTGGGCAGGGACAGCTATATGGCTACACCTTC.

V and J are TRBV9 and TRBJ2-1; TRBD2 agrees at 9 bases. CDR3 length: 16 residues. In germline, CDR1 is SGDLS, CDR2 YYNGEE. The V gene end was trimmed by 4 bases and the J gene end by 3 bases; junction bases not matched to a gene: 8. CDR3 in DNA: TGTGCCAGCAGCCCCGGACTAGCGATCATCTACAATGAGCAGTTCTTC. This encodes CASSPGLAIIYNEQFF.

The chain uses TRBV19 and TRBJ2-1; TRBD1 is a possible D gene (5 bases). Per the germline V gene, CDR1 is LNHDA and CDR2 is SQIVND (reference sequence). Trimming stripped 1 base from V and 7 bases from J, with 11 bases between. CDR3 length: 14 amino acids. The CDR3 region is CASSIGGLGNEQFF. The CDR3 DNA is TGTGCCAGTAGTATAGGGGGCTTAGGGAATGAGCAGTTCTTC.

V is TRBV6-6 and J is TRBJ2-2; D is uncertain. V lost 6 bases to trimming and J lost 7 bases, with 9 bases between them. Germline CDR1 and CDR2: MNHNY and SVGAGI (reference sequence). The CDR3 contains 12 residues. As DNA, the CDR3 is TGTGCCAGCAGCCACACCAGCGGGGAGCTGTTTTTT. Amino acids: CASSHTSGELFF.

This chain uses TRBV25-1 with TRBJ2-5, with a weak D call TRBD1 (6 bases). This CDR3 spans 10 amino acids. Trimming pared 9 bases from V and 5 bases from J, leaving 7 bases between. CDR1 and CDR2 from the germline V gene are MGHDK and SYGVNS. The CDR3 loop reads CASQGETQYF. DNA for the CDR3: TGTGCCAGTCAGGGGGAGACCCAGTACTTC.

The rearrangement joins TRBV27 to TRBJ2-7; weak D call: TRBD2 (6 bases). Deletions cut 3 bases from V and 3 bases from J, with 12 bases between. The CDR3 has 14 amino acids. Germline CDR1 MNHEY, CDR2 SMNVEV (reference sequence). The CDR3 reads CASSFSGVYYEQYF. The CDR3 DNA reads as TGTGCCAGCAGTTTTTCGGGGGTATACTACGAGCAGTACTTC.

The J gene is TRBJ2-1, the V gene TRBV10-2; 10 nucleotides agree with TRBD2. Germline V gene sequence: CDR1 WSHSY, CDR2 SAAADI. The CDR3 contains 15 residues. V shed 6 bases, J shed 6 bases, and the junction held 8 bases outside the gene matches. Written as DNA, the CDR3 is TGCGCCAGCAGCTCACAGCGGGGGGGCGGCAATGAGCAGTTCTTC. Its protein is CASSSQRGGGNEQFF.

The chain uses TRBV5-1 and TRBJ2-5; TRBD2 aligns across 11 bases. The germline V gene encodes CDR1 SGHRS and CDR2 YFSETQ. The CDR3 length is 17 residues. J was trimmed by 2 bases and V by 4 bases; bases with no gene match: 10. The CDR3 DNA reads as TGCGCCAGCAGCCCAGGAGGGACTAGCGGAATACAAGAGACCCAGTACTTC. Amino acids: CASSPGGTSGIQETQYF.

Here the CDR3 reads CASRRGWSYEQYF. CDR3 bases: TGTGCCAGCAGAAGGGGTTGGTCCTACGAGCAGTACTTC. The chain links TRBV11-2 to TRBJ2-7; D might be TRBD1 (5 bases). V was cut by 6 bases and J by 1 base, with 10 bases left in between. Germline CDR1 is SGHAT and CDR2 is FQNNGV. The CDR3 is 13 amino acids.

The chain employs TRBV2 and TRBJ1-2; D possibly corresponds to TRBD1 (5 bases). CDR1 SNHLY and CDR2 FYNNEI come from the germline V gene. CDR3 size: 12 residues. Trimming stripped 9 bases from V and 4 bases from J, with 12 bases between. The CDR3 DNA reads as TGTGCCAGGGGGGGAGGAGTCTATGGCTACACCTTC. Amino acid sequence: CARGGGVYGYTF.

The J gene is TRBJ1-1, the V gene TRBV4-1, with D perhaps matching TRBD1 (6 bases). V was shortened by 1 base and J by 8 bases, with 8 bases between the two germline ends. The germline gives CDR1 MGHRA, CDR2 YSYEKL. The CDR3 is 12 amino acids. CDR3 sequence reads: CASSQVQGEAFF. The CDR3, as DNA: TGCGCCAGCAGCCAAGTACAGGGAGAAGCTTTCTTT.

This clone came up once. CDR3 protein: CASTDRTSYEQYF. The CDR3 nucleotides read TGTGCCAGCACCGACAGGACCTCCTACGAGCAGTACTTC. The rearrangement links TRBV27 to TRBJ2-7; tentative D call: TRBD1 (6 bases). The CDR3 length is 13 residues. The V end lost 7 bases, the J end lost 0 bases, and 10 bases lay between the germline ends. The germline V gene encodes CDR1 MNHEY and CDR2 SMNVEV (reference sequence).

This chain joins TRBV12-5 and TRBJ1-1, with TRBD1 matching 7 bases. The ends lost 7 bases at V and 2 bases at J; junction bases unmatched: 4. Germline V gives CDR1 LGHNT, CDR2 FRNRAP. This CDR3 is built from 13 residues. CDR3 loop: CASAPGGNTEAFF. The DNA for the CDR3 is TGTGCTAGTGCACCAGGGGGTAACACTGAAGCTTTCTTT.

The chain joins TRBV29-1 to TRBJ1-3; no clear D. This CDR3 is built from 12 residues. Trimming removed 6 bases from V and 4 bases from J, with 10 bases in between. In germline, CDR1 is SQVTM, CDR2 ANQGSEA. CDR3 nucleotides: TGCAGCGTCGCGATCGGGGGAAACACCATATATTTT. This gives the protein CSVAIGGNTIYF.

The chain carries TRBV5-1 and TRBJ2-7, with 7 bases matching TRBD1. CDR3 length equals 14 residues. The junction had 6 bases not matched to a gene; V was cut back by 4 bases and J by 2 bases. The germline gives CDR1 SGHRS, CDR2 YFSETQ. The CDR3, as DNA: TGCGCCAGCAGCCCTGGGCAGGGGGCCTACGAGCAGTACTTC. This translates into CASSPGQGAYEQYF.

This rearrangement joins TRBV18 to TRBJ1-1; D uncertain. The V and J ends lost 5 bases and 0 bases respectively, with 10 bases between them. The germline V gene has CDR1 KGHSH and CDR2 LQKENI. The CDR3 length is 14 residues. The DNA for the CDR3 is TGTGCCAGCTCATCTCAGGAACTGAACACTGAAGCTTTCTTT. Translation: CASSSQELNTEAFF. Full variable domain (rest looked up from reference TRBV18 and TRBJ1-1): NAGVMQNPRHLVRRRGQEARLRCSPMKGHSHVYWYRQLPEEGLKFMVYLQKENIIDESGMPKERFSAEFPKEGPSILRIQQVVRGDSAAYFCASSSQELNTEAFFGQGTRLTVV.

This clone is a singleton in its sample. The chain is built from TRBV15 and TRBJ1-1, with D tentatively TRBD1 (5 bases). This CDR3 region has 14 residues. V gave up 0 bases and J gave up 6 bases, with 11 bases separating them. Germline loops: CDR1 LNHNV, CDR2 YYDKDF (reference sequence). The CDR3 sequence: CATSRDRAGPEAFF. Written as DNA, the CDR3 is TGTGCCACCAGCAGAGATAGGGCGGGACCTGAAGCTTTCTTT.